The 29 T cell receptor beta chains in this list originate from one sample, sequenced in a study of cytomegalovirus exposure and HLA in healthy donors. TCRdb keeps only in-frame clones here, not all; method: immunoSEQ multiplex PCR. The profile shows about 110,000 clones, 90% to 97% of them singletons. Sequencing was done on a sample of PBMCs. These receptors were collected from a woman aged 18-35 years in good health and CMV-seronegative.

The J gene is TRBJ2-3, the V gene TRBV7-9; 7 bases agree with TRBD1. This CDR3 has 15 amino acids. Germline values: CDR1 SEHNR, CDR2 FQNEAQ (reference sequence). Unmatched junction bases numbered 6, after V lost 5 bases and J lost 1 base. The CDR3 is CASSLRQGGTDTQYF. In nucleotides, the CDR3 is TGTGCCAGCAGCCTCCGACAGGGCGGCACAGATACGCAGTATTTT.

The chain recombines TRBV2 with TRBJ2-3, with a tentative D call TRBD2 (5 bases). The CDR3 runs 13 residues. Germline V gives CDR1 SNHLY, CDR2 FYNNEI. Trimming stripped 3 bases from V and 6 bases from J, with 10 bases between. The DNA for the CDR3 is TGTGCCAGCAGTGAGACACTAGGGGATACGCAGTATTTT. Its translation is CASSETLGDTQYF.

The rearrangement uses TRBV6-5 and TRBJ1-1; 7 bases agree with TRBD1. V lost 6 bases, J lost 7 bases, and 5 bases stayed unmatched. This CDR3 spans 12 amino acids. Germline loops: CDR1 MNHEY, CDR2 SVGAGI. CDR3 amino acids: CASRRGTVEAFF. The DNA for the CDR3 is TGTGCCAGCAGACGTGGGACAGTTGAAGCTTTCTTT.

This clone was observed a single time. J is TRBJ2-1 and V is TRBV27; a possible D gene is TRBD1 (6 bases). The CDR3 is made up of 14 amino acids. Trimming removed 4 bases at V and 5 bases at J, with 12 bases between. Germline V gene sequence: CDR1 MNHEY, CDR2 SMNVEV (reference sequence). CDR3 coding DNA: TGTGCCAGCAGTTCTACCCGGGACAACAATGAGCAGTTCTTC. The encoded protein is CASSSTRDNNEQFF.

The chain links TRBV4-3 to TRBJ1-3; unclear D gene. V lost 3 bases and J 8 bases, leaving 14 bases between the germline ends. CDR3 length: 14 amino acids. Looked up from germline, CDR1 is LGHNA and CDR2 is YSLEER. The CDR3 bases are TGCGCCAGCAGCCATAACCGCCTTAGTGACACCATATATTTT. It encodes CASSHNRLSDTIYF.

The J gene is TRBJ1-2, the V gene TRBV7-2, with D possibly matching TRBD1 (6 bases). The CDR3 contains 15 residues. From germline, CDR1 is SGHTA and CDR2 FQGNSA. V was cut by 1 base and J by 8 bases, with 17 bases left in between. The CDR3 region has the DNA TGTGCCAGCAGCTTAGGGTCAGTGGGGGCGCGCGGCTACACCTTC. Protein sequence: CASSLGSVGARGYTF.

DNA of the CDR3: TGTGCCAGTATCCCGTCGGGGGGGCGGAACACCGGGGAGCTGTTTTTT. Protein sequence: CASIPSGGRNTGELFF. This rearrangement joins TRBV19 to TRBJ2-2, with 8 bases fitting TRBD2. The junction had 8 bases not matched to a gene; V was cut back by 7 bases and J by 1 base. The CDR3 length is 16 residues. Germline CDR1 and CDR2: LNHDA and SQIVND (reference sequence). Combining the CDR3 with reference TRBV19 and TRBJ2-2 gives the whole variable domain DGGITQSPKYLFRKEGQNVTLSCEQNLNHDAMYWYRQDPGQGLRLIYYSQIVNDFQKGDIAEGYSVSREKKESFPLTVTSAQKNPTAFYLCASIPSGGRNTGELFFGEGSRLTVL.

This clone was found once. This chain uses TRBV6-6 with TRBJ1-2, with a possible D match to TRBD1 (6 bases). Deletions cut 5 bases from V and 1 base from J, with 14 bases between. Germline V gene data show CDR1 as MNHNY and CDR2 as SVGAGI (reference sequence). The CDR3 extends over 15 amino acids. The CDR3 DNA reads TGTGCCAGCAGTAGGATCGCAGGGGTTAACTATGGCTACACCTTC. It is translated as CASSRIAGVNYGYTF.

With regard to this clone: Mismatch with germline at one junction end may stem from a read error. J is TRBJ2-7 and V is TRBV18, with a possible D match to TRBD2 (5 bases). Looked up from germline, CDR1 is KGHSH and CDR2 is LQKENI. This CDR3 comprises 12 residues. This CDR3 is CASSLQREKANF. CDR3 sequence (DNA): TGTGCCAGCTCACTCCAGAGGGAGAAGGCTAACTTC.

The count of this clone is one. The genes are TRBV6-1 and TRBJ2-5; 7 nucleotides agree with TRBD2. The DNA end is more similar to TRBJ2-7, so the J call may be wrong. Germline V gives CDR1 MNHNS, CDR2 SASEGT. CDR3 size: 14 residues. In DNA, the CDR3 is TGTGCCAGCAGTAGCGGGGCTTCTTCCTACGAGCAGTACTTC. Translating gives CASSSGASSYEQYF.

The V call is TRBV2, the J call TRBJ1-2, with TRBD1 as a possible D gene (5 bases). CDR3 size: 12 residues. Trimming took off 8 bases at V and 3 bases at J, with 10 bases between the two ends. The germline gives CDR1 SNHLY, CDR2 FYNNEI. CDR3 amino acids: CASRGDHYGYTF. The CDR3 bases are TGTGCCAGCCGGGGGGATCACTATGGCTACACCTTC.

The rearrangement joins TRBV14 to TRBJ2-1, with D possibly matching TRBD2 (5 bases). The CDR3 length is 13 residues. With 1 base removed from V and 9 bases from J, the gap between germline ends came to 10 bases. Germline CDR1 and CDR2: SGHDN and FVKESK. CDR3 coding DNA: TGTGCCAGCAGCCAAGCTCTGGGGAGTGAGCAGTTCTTC. It codes for CASSQALGSEQFF.

The V gene is TRBV4-1, the J gene TRBJ2-7; D might be TRBD1 (5 bases). Trimming took off 0 bases at V and 4 bases at J, with 13 bases between the two ends. The CDR3 extends over 15 amino acids. Germline values: CDR1 MGHRA, CDR2 YSYEKL. The CDR3: CASSQEETVGYEQYF. The CDR3 DNA reads as TGCGCCAGCAGCCAAGAGGAGACAGTCGGATACGAGCAGTACTTC.

The rearrangement links TRBV14 to TRBJ2-3; tentative D call: TRBD1 (5 bases). This CDR3 comprises 17 residues. V was cut by 1 base and J by 6 bases, with 20 bases left in between. Germline values: CDR1 SGHDN, CDR2 FVKESK. CDR3 nucleotide sequence: TGTGCCAGCAGCCAAGGGACACTGACCCGAGGTTCGGATACGCAGTATTTT. Translated, it gives CASSQGTLTRGSDTQYF.

The rearrangement links TRBV5-6 to TRBJ2-7; 9 nucleotides agree with TRBD2. Germline-derived CDR1 and CDR2 are SGHDT and YYEEEE. The CDR3 loop spans 14 amino acids. V dropped 5 bases and J dropped 4; count of bases not matched to a gene: 7. The CDR3 sequence: CASRGAGGHYEQYF. CDR3 in DNA: TGTGCCAGCAGGGGAGCGGGGGGACATTACGAGCAGTACTTC.

The chain links TRBV4-1 to TRBJ1-3, with D possibly being TRBD1 (6 bases). CDR1 MGHRA and CDR2 YSYEKL come from the germline V gene. CDR3 length: 18 amino acids. V gave up 2 bases and J gave up 4 bases, with 21 bases separating them. The CDR3 region is CASSQPALRRGRGNTIYF. CDR3 bases: TGCGCCAGCAGCCAACCCGCCCTCCGAAGGGGGAGAGGAAACACCATATATTTT.

This chain joins TRBV28 and TRBJ2-3; D call uncertain. The V end lost 6 bases, the J end lost 0 bases, and 13 bases lay between the germline ends. Germline CDR1 is MDHEN and CDR2 is SYDVKM. The CDR3 covers 15 residues. This CDR3 is CASSSQSTSTDTQYF. The CDR3 nucleotides are TGTGCCAGCAGCTCCCAAAGTACTAGCACAGATACGCAGTATTTT.

The chain couples TRBV5-6 to TRBJ2-7, with 10 bases fitting TRBD2. Per the germline V gene, CDR1 is SGHDT and CDR2 is YYEEEE. The CDR3 loop spans 16 amino acids. Trimming removed 0 bases from V and 5 bases from J; junction bases left unmatched: 8. CDR3 protein: CASSLGAGGLVNEQYF. CDR3 nucleotide sequence: TGTGCCAGCAGCTTGGGAGCGGGGGGGCTCGTGAACGAGCAGTACTTC.

This chain joins TRBV14 and TRBJ1-1, with D possibly matching TRBD1 (5 bases). Looked up from germline, CDR1 is SGHDN and CDR2 is FVKESK. Trimming cost V 5 bases and J 0 bases, with 19 bases left between them. The CDR3 is made up of 17 amino acids. The CDR3: CASSAQGQRFVNTEAFF. The CDR3 DNA is TGTGCCAGCAGCGCTCAGGGTCAGAGGTTCGTGAACACTGAAGCTTTCTTT.

This clone has only one observation. The chain uses TRBV13 and TRBJ1-2; TRBD1 might be the D (6 bases). CDR3 size: 14 residues. V dropped 2 bases and J dropped 8 bases, with 15 bases sitting between them. Germline V lookup: CDR1 PRHDT, CDR2 FYEKMQ (reference sequence). The CDR3 loop is CASSLKQGYEGYTF. CDR3 DNA sequence: TGTGCCAGCAGCTTAAAACAGGGTTATGAGGGCTACACCTTC.

There are a few counts of this clone. CDR3 sequence reads: CASRDRGRNQPQHF. Here the CDR3 DNA reads TGTGCCAGCAGGGACAGGGGACGGAATCAGCCCCAGCATTTT. The rearrangement uses TRBV5-8 and TRBJ1-5, with 9 bases lining up with TRBD1. The CDR3 has 14 amino acids. Germline lookup yields CDR1 SGHTS and CDR2 YDEGEE. V shed 5 bases and J 4 bases; nucleotides not matched to a gene: 4.

The chain couples TRBV5-4 to TRBJ1-1; a weak D match, TRBD1 (5 bases). CDR1 SGHNT and CDR2 YYREEE come from the germline V gene (reference sequence). The CDR3 covers 12 residues. The ends were cut back, 4 bases at V and 3 bases at J, with 7 bases in the middle. The CDR3 DNA is TGTGCCAGCAGCCAGGGATACACTGAAGCTTTCTTT. Translated, it gives CASSQGYTEAFF.

The chain employs TRBV7-3 and TRBJ1-1; weak D call: TRBD1 (6 bases). The CDR3 is 17 amino acids. Per the germline V gene, CDR1 is SGHTA and CDR2 is FQGTGA. V dropped 4 bases and J dropped 0 bases, with 18 bases sitting between them. In DNA form, the CDR3 reads TGTGCCAGCAGCTCGGGGGGGCGCTACTTCATGAACACTGAAGCTTTCTTT. It encodes CASSSGGRYFMNTEAFF.

This chain uses TRBV5-1 with TRBJ2-1; TRBD2 agrees at 9 bases. This CDR3 is built from 15 residues. Germline V lookup: CDR1 SGHRS, CDR2 YFSETQ. The junction had 6 bases not matched to a gene; V was cut back by 2 bases and J by 6 bases. In nucleotides, the CDR3 is TGCGCCAGCAGCTTAGCGGGGGGCGGGCCCAATGAGCAGTTCTTC. This encodes CASSLAGGGPNEQFF. The variable domain in full, with the rest retrieved from reference TRBV5-1 and TRBJ2-1, is KAGVTQTPRYLIKTRGQQVTLSCSPISGHRSVSWYQQTPGQGLQFLFEYFSETQRNKGNFPGRFSGRQFSNSRSEMNVSTLELGDSALYLCASSLAGGGPNEQFFGPGTRLTVL.

This chain joins TRBV5-1 and TRBJ2-5; 12 nucleotides match TRBD2. Germline V gene lookup returns CDR1 SGHRS and CDR2 YFSETQ. The V segment lost 4 bases and the J segment 2 bases; nucleotides outside the gene matches: 3. This CDR3 is 15 amino acids long. CDR3 sequence (DNA): TGCGCCAGCAGCCCGGGACTAGCGGGTCAAGAGACCCAGTACTTC. Translating it yields CASSPGLAGQETQYF. The whole variable domain, filled in from reference TRBV5-1 and TRBJ2-5, reads KAGVTQTPRYLIKTRGQQVTLSCSPISGHRSVSWYQQTPGQGLQFLFEYFSETQRNKGNFPGRFSGRQFSNSRSEMNVSTLELGDSALYLCASSPGLAGQETQYFGPGTRLLVL.

The V and J genes are TRBV19 and TRBJ2-1; 8 bases align to TRBD2. Germline CDR1 is LNHDA and CDR2 is SQIVND (reference sequence). The CDR3 has 14 residues. The V gene end was trimmed by 3 bases and the J gene end by 8 bases; junction bases not matched to a gene: 6. The chain's CDR3 is CASSMARGGYEQFF. CDR3 nucleotides: TGTGCCAGTAGTATGGCACGGGGGGGCTATGAGCAGTTCTTC.

V and J are TRBV5-1 and TRBJ2-5; TRBD2 agrees at 7 bases. The CDR3 is 16 amino acids. CDR1 and CDR2 (germline): SGHRS, YFSETQ. Unmatched junction bases numbered 13, after V lost 4 bases and J lost 4 bases. In nucleotides, the CDR3 is TGCGCCAGCAGCCCCGCCGGGGAGGGATGGGGAGAGACCCAGTACTTC. Protein product: CASSPAGEGWGETQYF.

This chain links TRBV4-2 with TRBJ2-5; TRBD2 might be the D (7 bases). Germline V gene lookup returns CDR1 LGHNA and CDR2 YNFKEQ. The V and J ends lost 1 base and 0 bases respectively, with 15 bases between them. The CDR3 runs 17 residues. CDR3 amino acids: CASSQGIGGGNQETQYF. As DNA, the CDR3 is TGTGCCAGCAGCCAAGGGATTGGCGGGGGCAACCAAGAGACCCAGTACTTC.

This clone was observed a single time. This chain uses TRBV27 with TRBJ2-1; TRBD2 agrees at 12 bases. V lost 0 bases, J lost 7 bases, and 7 bases stayed unmatched. This CDR3 comprises 17 residues. The germline V gene has CDR1 MNHEY and CDR2 SMNVEV (reference sequence). CDR3 nucleotide sequence: TGTGCCAGCAGTTTATCGCCTCTAGCGGGGGGGCAGAATGAGCAGTTCTTC. Protein: CASSLSPLAGGQNEQFF.